Described below is a single T cell receptor (beta chain) sequence and its context. Its antigen is undetermined. Clones were read by immunoSEQ multiplex PCR, and TCRdb kept only the in-frame ones, dropping some. The sample has over 100,000 clones; over 80% are singletons. The sample originates from a study of T cell responses to AZD1222 COVID-19 vaccine. Overall study results and limits: Nearly half of the spike-specific TCRs reportedly recognize variant regions that carry no mutations. Spike as a whole was targeted by vaccine-associated CD4 TCRs, dominant at 160-218 and 743-854.

The V and J ends lost 1 base and 2 bases, in that order; junction bases with no gene match: 5. Per the germline V gene, CDR1 is SGHDT and CDR2 is YYEEEE. CDR3 size: 16 residues. The sequence was obtained from an adult in good health. This sample comprised peripheral blood, obtained on day 0 of AZD1222 vaccination. The chain is built from TRBV5-6 and TRBJ1-5; 8 nucleotides line up with TRBD1. The CDR3 reads CASSLFGQGGNQPQHF. CDR3 bases: TGTGCCAGCAGCTTGTTCGGACAGGGCGGCAATCAGCCCCAGCATTTT.